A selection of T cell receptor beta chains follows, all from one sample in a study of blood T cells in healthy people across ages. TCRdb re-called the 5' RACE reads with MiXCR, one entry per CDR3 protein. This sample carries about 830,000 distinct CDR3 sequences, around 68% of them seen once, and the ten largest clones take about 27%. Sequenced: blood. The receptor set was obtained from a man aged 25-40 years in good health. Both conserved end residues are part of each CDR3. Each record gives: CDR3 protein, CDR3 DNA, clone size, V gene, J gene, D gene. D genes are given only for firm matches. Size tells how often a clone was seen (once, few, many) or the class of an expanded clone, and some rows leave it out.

CASRLGQDNEKLFF,TGTGCCAGCAGACTAGGACAGGACAATGAAAAACTGTTTTTT,NA,TRBV6-5,TRBJ1-4,TRBD1
CASSPSFGDTEAFF,TGTGCCAGCAGTCCTTCCTTCGGGGACACTGAAGCTTTCTTT,NA,TRBV12-3/TRBV12-4,TRBJ1-1,NA
CASNIDRGTDTQYF,TGTGCCAGCAACATAGACAGGGGCACAGATACGCAGTATTTT,few,TRBV6-1,TRBJ2-3,TRBD1
CASSSPNTYEQYF,TGTGCCAGCAGTTCCCCTAATACCTACGAGCAGTACTTC,NA,TRBV6-1,TRBJ2-7,NA
CASSQDGQGAGGTEAFF,TGCGCCAGCAGCCAAGATGGACAGGGGGCTGGGGGGACTGAAGCTTTCTTT,NA,TRBV4-3,TRBJ1-1,TRBD1
CASSGGTENQPQHF,TGTGCCAGCAGCGGAGGGACGGAGAATCAGCCCCAGCATTTT,few,TRBV9,TRBJ1-5,NA
CASSQNWGVRETQYF,TGTGCCAGCAGCCAAAATTGGGGGGTACGAGAGACCCAGTACTTC,NA,TRBV4-2,TRBJ2-5,NA
CASSVGQGVPDTQYF,TGTGCCAGCAGCGTAGGGCAGGGGGTCCCAGATACGCAGTATTTT,once,TRBV9,TRBJ2-3,TRBD1
CASSSSGSSHNEQFF,TGTGCCAGCAGCTCCTCGGGGTCATCCCACAATGAGCAGTTCTTC,NA,TRBV9,TRBJ2-1,NA
CAISEQGARGNQPQHF,TGTGCCATCAGTGAACAGGGGGCTAGGGGCAATCAGCCCCAGCATTTT,NA,TRBV10-3,TRBJ1-5,TRBD1
CSARSPGASGYEQYF,TGCAGTGCTAGATCCCCGGGGGCTAGCGGCTACGAGCAGTACTTC,NA,TRBV20-1,TRBJ2-7,NA
CASSLRSGGGTDTQYF,TGTGCCAGCAGCTTACGAAGCGGGGGGGGCACAGATACGCAGTATTTT,NA,TRBV7-3,TRBJ2-3,TRBD2
CSARSAGFLREQYF,TGCAGTGCTAGATCCGCCGGCTTCCTGAGAGAGCAGTACTTC,few,TRBV20-1,TRBJ2-5,NA
CASSYSKPYEQYF,TGTGCCAGCAGTTACTCGAAACCCTACGAGCAGTACTTC,NA,TRBV6-2/TRBV6-3,TRBJ2-7,NA
CASSQEGGGRARSSYEQYF,TGTGCCAGCAGCCAAGAGGGAGGGGGCAGGGCACGAAGCTCCTACGAGCAGTACTTC,NA,TRBV4-2,TRBJ2-7,NA
CASSPYNGPYEQYF,TGCGCCAGCAGCCCCTACAACGGACCCTACGAGCAGTACTTC,NA,TRBV4-3,TRBJ2-7,NA
CASSALGQWDIQYF,TGTGCCAGCAGCGCCCTTGGACAGTGGGACATTCAGTACTTC,NA,TRBV9,TRBJ2-4,NA
CSAGAEGFLYEQYF,TGCAGTGCTGGAGCAGAAGGGTTCCTATACGAGCAGTACTTC,NA,TRBV20-1,TRBJ2-7,NA
CATSRNYGGNEQFF,TGTGCCACCAGCAGAAATTATGGCGGGAATGAGCAGTTCTTC,NA,TRBV15,TRBJ2-1,NA
CASSSRTGVREVKRLFF,TGTGCCAGCAGCTCCCGGACAGGCGTACGAGAGGTGAAAAGACTGTTTTTT,NA,TRBV7-3,TRBJ1-4,TRBD1
CASSLRPEKAYEQYF,TGTGCCAGCAGCCTTCGTCCTGAAAAGGCATACGAGCAGTACTTC,few,TRBV7-9,TRBJ2-7,NA
CSARDSLTPNSNQPQHF,TGCAGTGCTAGAGATTCTCTGACGCCTAATAGCAATCAGCCCCAGCATTTT,NA,TRBV20-1,TRBJ1-5,NA
CASSLGPASSYEQYF,TGTGCCAGCAGCTTAGGTCCAGCCAGCTCCTACGAGCAGTACTTC,NA,TRBV7-2,TRBJ2-7,NA
CASSSLREQYF,TGTGCCAGCAGCTCTCTCAGGGAGCAGTACTTC,NA,TRBV5-6,TRBJ2-7,NA
CASSQDGSEPSNQPQHF,TGTGCCAGCAGCCAAGACGGGTCTGAACCTAGCAATCAGCCCCAGCATTTT,NA,TRBV4-2,TRBJ1-5,NA
CASSYAGGQSTDTQYF,TGTGCCAGCAGTTACGCGGGGGGGCAGAGCACAGATACGCAGTATTTT,NA,TRBV6-6,TRBJ2-3,TRBD2
CASSEYKQGAGEQYF,TGTGCCAGCAGTGAATATAAGCAGGGGGCTGGCGAGCAGTACTTC,NA,TRBV25-1,TRBJ2-7,TRBD1
CASSLDRERSQYF,TGTGCCAGCAGCTTAGACAGGGAACGGTCCCAGTACTTC,few,TRBV7-2,TRBJ2-7,NA
CAWSVPLLRGNYNEQFF,TGTGCCTGGAGTGTACCCCTACTCCGGGGGAATTACAATGAGCAGTTCTTC,NA,TRBV30,TRBJ2-1,NA
CASSYSLLEQFF,TGTGCCAGCAGTTATTCGCTTCTGGAGCAGTTCTTC,few,TRBV6-5,TRBJ2-1,NA
CASTRAREQPQHF,TGTGCCAGCACCCGAGCTAGGGAGCAGCCCCAGCATTTT,NA,TRBV6-2/TRBV6-3,TRBJ1-5,NA
CSGLGGEKLFF,TGCAGCGGATTGGGCGGTGAAAAACTGTTTTTT,NA,TRBV20-1,TRBJ1-4,NA
CASIPDGGNQPQHF,TGTGCCAGCATCCCGGACGGGGGAAATCAGCCCCAGCATTTT,once,TRBV2,TRBJ1-5,NA
CASSFGAGNEKLFF,TGTGCCAGCAGTTTCGGGGCGGGTAATGAAAAACTGTTTTTT,few,TRBV28,TRBJ1-4,NA
CSARVGGNQYF,TGCAGTGCTAGAGTCGGAGGTAATCAGTACTTC,few,TRBV20-1,TRBJ2-5,NA
CASRPRQGGTDTQYF,TGTGCCAGCCGCCCGAGACAGGGAGGCACAGATACGCAGTATTTT,NA,TRBV7-2,TRBJ2-3,TRBD1
CASTRTWGETQYF,TGTGCCAGCACAAGAACGTGGGGGGAGACCCAGTACTTC,NA,TRBV2,TRBJ2-5,NA
CATLPWPGANVLTF,TGTGCCACCCTCCCCTGGCCTGGGGCCAACGTCCTGACTTTC,NA,TRBV7-7,TRBJ2-6,NA
CATSRERGETQYF,TGTGCCACCAGCAGAGAGAGAGGAGAGACCCAGTACTTC,NA,TRBV15,TRBJ2-5,NA
CASSPRDRDTYNEQYF,TGTGCCAGCTCACCACGGGACAGGGATACCTACAATGAGCAGTACTTC,NA,TRBV18,TRBJ2-7,TRBD1
CSARYRGSTDTQYF,TGCAGTGCTAGGTATCGGGGAAGCACAGATACGCAGTATTTT,NA,TRBV20-1,TRBJ2-3,NA
CASRRGRTGANVLTF,TGTGCCAGCAGGCGAGGTCGAACTGGGGCCAACGTCCTGACTTTC,many,TRBV6-6,TRBJ2-6,NA
CSVGAGNYGYTF,TGCAGCGTGGGGGCTGGGAACTATGGCTACACCTTC,NA,TRBV29-1,TRBJ1-2,NA
CASSLVPTGLADNEQFF,TGCGCCAGCAGCTTGGTACCCACGGGACTAGCGGACAATGAGCAGTTCTTC,NA,TRBV5-1,TRBJ2-1,TRBD2
CASSVGSGGAYNEQFF,TGTGCCAGCAGCGTAGGGAGCGGGGGGGCCTACAATGAGCAGTTCTTC,few,TRBV9,TRBJ2-1,TRBD2
CASSLQGSDIQYF,TGCGCCAGCAGCCTACAGGGTTCGGACATTCAGTACTTC,few,TRBV5-1,TRBJ2-4,NA
CASSQETGMNYGYTF,TGCGCCAGCAGCCAGGAGACAGGGATGAACTATGGCTACACCTTC,few,TRBV4-3,TRBJ1-2,TRBD1
CASSLNRAGYTF,TGCGCCAGCAGCTTGAACAGGGCTGGCTACACCTTC,few,TRBV5-1,TRBJ1-2,NA
CASSHQGNEQFF,TGTGCCAGCAGCCACCAGGGCAATGAGCAGTTCTTC,NA,TRBV4-2,TRBJ2-1,NA
CSVEDRQRRGNTIYF,TGCAGCGTTGAAGATCGGCAAAGACGGGGAAACACCATATATTTT,once,TRBV29-1,TRBJ1-3,NA
CASSVGRGGEKLFF,TGTGCCAGCAGCGTAGGCAGGGGGGGTGAAAAACTGTTTTTT,NA,TRBV9,TRBJ1-4,TRBD1
CAWSRGLAGVQETQYF,TGTGCCTGGAGTAGGGGACTAGCGGGAGTACAAGAGACCCAGTACTTC,NA,TRBV30,TRBJ2-5,TRBD2
CASSFPPERQVIGTQYF,TGTGCCAGCAGTTTCCCACCCGAACGACAGGTCATCGGGACCCAGTACTTC,NA,TRBV28,TRBJ2-5,NA
CASSVEASGATDTQYF,TGTGCCAGCAGCGTAGAGGCTAGCGGGGCCACAGATACGCAGTATTTT,NA,TRBV9,TRBJ2-3,TRBD2
CSARDQTGRSYGYTF,TGCAGTGCTAGAGATCAGACGGGACGGTCCTATGGCTACACCTTC,NA,TRBV20-1,TRBJ1-2,NA
CASSLPSAGGAKNIQYF,TGTGCCAGCAGTTTACCCTCAGCGGGGGGGGCCAAAAACATTCAGTACTTC,few,TRBV12-3/TRBV12-4,TRBJ2-4,TRBD2
CAIVEAGSHEQYF,TGTGCCATCGTAGAGGCAGGCTCCCACGAGCAGTACTTC,NA,TRBV10-3,TRBJ2-7,NA
CASSNSGQGSSYEQYF,TGTGCCAGCAGCAATTCTGGACAGGGGAGCTCCTACGAGCAGTACTTC,few,TRBV5-6,TRBJ2-7,TRBD1